This T cell receptor beta chain was sequenced in a study of PD-1 blockade in classical Hodgkin lymphoma. Study-level findings and limits: TCR diversity at baseline was reported to be reduced in newly diagnosed patients relative to healthy donors. Baseline diversity resembling that of newly diagnosed patients was seen in complete responders.

Libraries were prepared by immunoSEQ multiplex PCR; TCRdb keeps only in-frame clonotypes and omits some of them. Of fewer than 110,000 clones in the sample, approximately 90% were seen once. About this clone itself: Its target is not known.

The V end lost 3 bases, the J end lost 0 bases, and 6 bases lay between the germline ends. Germline V lookup: CDR1 SGHTA, CDR2 FQGNSA. The CDR3 consists of 14 residues. Every single patient, without exception, relapsed after autologous stem cell transplantation, and brentuximab vedotin exposure varied. The chain employs TRBV7-2 and TRBJ2-1; D might be TRBD1 (5 bases). The starting material was peripheral blood mononuclear cells (PBMCs), obtained before the second cycle of nivolumab. The receptor was isolated from a human donor with classical Hodgkin lymphoma. This CDR3 reads CASSFDSSYNEQFF. CDR3 DNA: TGTGCCAGCAGCTTCGACAGCTCCTACAATGAGCAGTTCTTC.